These T cell receptor beta chains were read from a single sample in a study of T-cell memory formation after mild COVID-19. TCRdb ran MiXCR on the 5' RACE reads and lists one entry per CDR3 protein. The sample consists of hundreds of thousands of distinct CDR3 sequences, roughly 25% of them appearing once. What was sequenced was PBMCs or a T cell subset sorted from them (not recorded which). Receptor source: an adult woman who had mild COVID-19 (a few samples of this study predate the infection). Cell type and time point are not known. CDR3s include the opening cysteine and the closing phenylalanine or tryptophan. D genes are given only for firm matches. Only some rows state a clone size, as once, few, many or a class for expanded clones.

V: TRBV7-9; J: TRBJ2-5; D: TRBD1; size: few; DNA: TGTGCCAGCAGCTCTCAGGGGGCCGAGACCCAGTACTTC; CDR3: CASSSQGAETQYF
V: TRBV3-1; J: TRBJ1-2; D: NA; size: NA; DNA: TGTGCCAGCAGCCAACACAGGGCTGGCTACACCTTC; CDR3: CASSQHRAGYTF
V: TRBV5-5; J: TRBJ1-2; D: NA; size: few; DNA: TGTGCCAGCAGCTTGGACGCTGGGCCTCCCGCCTATGGCTACACCTTC; CDR3: CASSLDAGPPAYGYTF
V: TRBV24-1; J: TRBJ1-1; D: NA; size: NA; DNA: TGTGCCACCAGCGATGGAAAGGGCACTGAAGCTTTCTTT; CDR3: CATSDGKGTEAFF
V: TRBV6-5; J: TRBJ1-5; D: NA; size: few; DNA: TGTGCCAGCAGTTACTCGAGTCGGTCGATCAATCAGCCCCAGCATTTT; CDR3: CASSYSSRSINQPQHF
V: TRBV7-9; J: TRBJ1-1; D: NA; size: few; DNA: TGTGCCAGCAGCTTAGGCCGATTACCTGAAGCTTTCTTT; CDR3: CASSLGRLPEAFF
V: TRBV5-4; J: TRBJ2-4; D: NA; size: NA; DNA: TGTGCCAGCAGCTTAAGGGCGGCCGAAAACATTCAGTACTTC; CDR3: CASSLRAAENIQYF
V: TRBV20-1; J: TRBJ2-3; D: TRBD2; size: few; DNA: TGCAGTGCTAGAGTGCGGGGGGGCACAGATACGCAGTATTTT; CDR3: CSARVRGGTDTQYF
V: TRBV9; J: TRBJ1-2; D: TRBD1; size: NA; DNA: TGTGCCAGCAGCGTAGGGACAGGGGTACAGTATGGCTACACCTTC; CDR3: CASSVGTGVQYGYTF
V: TRBV30; J: TRBJ1-5; D: NA; size: NA; DNA: TGTGCCTGTGGCAGGGAGAGCAATCAGCCCCAGCATTTT; CDR3: CACGRESNQPQHF
V: TRBV18; J: TRBJ2-3; D: NA; size: NA; DNA: TGTGCCAGCTCAGTACTGGAGACAGATACGCAGTATTTT; CDR3: CASSVLETDTQYF
V: TRBV2; J: TRBJ2-2; D: TRBD2; size: few; DNA: TGTGCCAGCAGTGAATCTGGACTAGCTCTCACCGGGGAGCTGTTTTTT; CDR3: CASSESGLALTGELFF
V: TRBV4-3; J: TRBJ2-7; D: NA; size: NA; DNA: TGCGCCAGCAGTCAAACAGTTGGCTCCTACGAGCAGTACTTC; CDR3: CASSQTVGSYEQYF
V: TRBV7-2; J: TRBJ1-1; D: NA; size: NA; DNA: TGTGCCAGCAGCTTTGCAGAGGGGATGAACACTGAAGCTTTCTTT; CDR3: CASSFAEGMNTEAFF
V: TRBV2; J: TRBJ2-5; D: NA; size: NA; DNA: TGTGCCAGCAGTGAAGGGTTAGGTACCCAGTACTTC; CDR3: CASSEGLGTQYF
V: TRBV20-1; J: TRBJ1-5; D: NA; size: NA; DNA: TGCAGTGCTAGAGGAGATAGCAATCAGCCCCAGCATTTT; CDR3: CSARGDSNQPQHF
V: TRBV12-3/TRBV12-4; J: TRBJ2-7; D: TRBD2; size: few; DNA: TGTGCCAGCAGTTTTGGGGGAGGGGAGCAGTACTTC; CDR3: CASSFGGGEQYF
V: TRBV6-2/TRBV6-3; J: TRBJ2-1; D: NA; size: NA; DNA: TGTGCCAGCAGTTACTCCCTTGATAGCGTCAATGAGCAGTTCTTC; CDR3: CASSYSLDSVNEQFF
V: TRBV9; J: TRBJ1-3; D: NA; size: NA; DNA: TGTGCCAGCAGAGTTGGGGAGTACGGAAACACCATATATTTT; CDR3: CASRVGEYGNTIYF
V: TRBV20-1; J: TRBJ1-5; D: TRBD1; size: NA; DNA: TGCAGTGCTAGTTCAGGGGGAAATAGCAATCAGCCCCAGCATTTT; CDR3: CSASSGGNSNQPQHF
V: TRBV28; J: TRBJ2-1; D: TRBD2; size: NA; DNA: TGTGCCAGCAGGCTGCGGGGACTATCCTACAATGAGCAGTTCTTC; CDR3: CASRLRGLSYNEQFF
V: TRBV5-1; J: TRBJ2-1; D: TRBD2; size: NA; DNA: TGCGCCAGCAGCTTAACCGGGACTGCGGGGGTCGGTGAGCAGTTCTTC; CDR3: CASSLTGTAGVGEQFF
V: TRBV18; J: TRBJ2-1; D: TRBD2; size: few; DNA: TGTGCCAGCCGGACTAGCGGGCGTGAGGATGAGCAGTTCTTC; CDR3: CASRTSGREDEQFF
V: TRBV7-9; J: TRBJ1-1; D: NA; size: few; DNA: TGTGCCAGCAGCCCAAGGGTGTTGGCTGAAGCTTTCTTT; CDR3: CASSPRVLAEAFF
V: TRBV27; J: TRBJ2-1; D: NA; size: NA; DNA: TGTGCCAGCAGTTTTGTGGGCCCAGGAAATGAGCAGTTCTTC; CDR3: CASSFVGPGNEQFF
V: TRBV10-3; J: TRBJ2-7; D: NA; size: NA; DNA: TGTGCCATCAGTGAGGCAAATCCAATATACGAGCAGTACTTC; CDR3: CAISEANPIYEQYF